What follows are 7 T cell receptor beta chains derived from one specimen sequenced in a study of PD-1 blockade in classical Hodgkin lymphoma. Using immunoSEQ multiplex PCR, the repertoire was profiled, and TCRdb retains in-frame clones only, with some absent. The profile shows about 41,000 clones, over 60% of them singletons. Every patient relapsed after autologous stem cell transplantation, and brentuximab vedotin exposure varied. Material: peripheral blood mononuclear cells (PBMCs), obtained at baseline. These receptors all come from a human donor with classical Hodgkin lymphoma.

The chain has TRBV18 and TRBJ1-1; a weak D match, TRBD1 (6 bases). V was trimmed by 7 bases and J by 5 bases, leaving 17 bases between them. Germline CDR1 is KGHSH and CDR2 is LQKENI. The CDR3 has 14 residues. CDR3 region: CASCVGGGRTEAFF. For the CDR3, the DNA is TGTGCCAGCTGTGTGGGGGGGGGCCGGACTGAAGCTTTCTTT.

V is TRBV7-3 and J is TRBJ2-7, with TRBD2 matching over 10 bases. V gave up 6 bases and J gave up 3 bases; unmatched junction bases: 11. The CDR3 totals 16 residues. From germline, CDR1 is SGHTA and CDR2 FQGTGA. CDR3: CASSERAGGNLYEQYF. The CDR3 bases are TGTGCCAGCAGTGAGCGAGCGGGAGGGAATCTCTACGAGCAGTACTTC.

This rearrangement joins TRBV6-6 to TRBJ1-2; weak D call: TRBD1 (6 bases). From germline, CDR1 is MNHNY and CDR2 SVGAGI (reference sequence). CDR3 length: 12 amino acids. The V end was cut by 8 bases, the J end by 7 bases, with 14 bases between. CDR3 in amino acids: CASVGAKSGYTF. CDR3 DNA sequence: TGTGCCAGCGTGGGGGCCAAAAGTGGCTACACCTTC.

The chain joins TRBV7-2 to TRBJ2-7; possible D gene TRBD2, 5 bases. CDR1 is SGHTA, CDR2 FQGNSA, per germline. The CDR3 loop spans 17 amino acids. The V and J ends lost 2 bases and 2 bases respectively, with 19 bases between them. The CDR3 bases are TGTGCCAGCAGCTTACGCGCTAGCTCAGAGGGAGCCTACGAGCAGTACTTC. It encodes CASSLRASSEGAYEQYF.

The chain joins TRBV11-2 to TRBJ2-2; 8 positions agree with TRBD1. V trimming: 7 bases; J trimming: 5 bases; junction bases outside the gene matches: 9. CDR1 is SGHAT, CDR2 FQNNGV, per germline. The CDR3 has 15 residues. DNA of the CDR3: TGTGCCAGCAACCCGGACAGGGTTATTACCGGGGAGCTGTTTTTT. Translating it yields CASNPDRVITGELFF.

On this clone itself: This could be a read error, since a much larger clone is one nucleotide away. Different DNA sequences within this sample yield the same CDR3. This rearrangement joins TRBV6-5 to TRBJ2-7, with D possibly being TRBD2 (6 bases). V was trimmed by 6 bases and J by 7 bases, leaving 16 bases between them. The CDR3 is made up of 13 amino acids. From germline, CDR1 is MNHEY and CDR2 SVGAGI. The CDR3 nucleotides read TGTGCCAGCAGCCGGACGGGGAGGAATGAGCAGTACTTC. It translates to CASSRTGRNEQYF.

This CDR3 is CASSLGGTSGTSYEQYF. The CDR3 DNA follows: TGTGCCAGCAGCTTAGGGGGGACTAGCGGGACCTCCTACGAGCAGTACTTC. The rearrangement links TRBV7-6 to TRBJ2-7; 13 bases map to TRBD2. This CDR3 is built from 17 residues. In germline, CDR1 is SGHVS, CDR2 FNYEAQ. V gave up 1 base and J gave up 0 bases; unmatched junction bases: 3.